One TCR beta chain is described in this entry. The record originates from a study of blood T cells in healthy people across ages. A second PCR, run for 7 to 11 cycles, used a sample-barcoded 5' primer plus a J-beta primer mix. TCRdb called the 5' RACE reads again in MiXCR, with one record for every CDR3 protein. The sample carries under 700,000 distinct CDR3 sequences, less than 25% recorded once. Unmatched junction bases numbered 2, after V lost 4 bases and J lost 0 bases. This CDR3 has 14 amino acids. Germline loops: CDR1 MNHEY, CDR2 SMNVEV (reference sequence). These records were also assigned to another study, of T cells of mothers and their children.

V gene TRBV27 combines with J gene TRBJ2-7; the match to TRBD1 covers 8 bases. The sample was blood. This TCR came from a boy aged 10-17 years in good health. CDR3 sequence: CASSWDRSSYEQYF. As DNA, the CDR3 is TGTGCCAGCAGTTGGGACAGGTCCTCCTACGAGCAGTACTTC.